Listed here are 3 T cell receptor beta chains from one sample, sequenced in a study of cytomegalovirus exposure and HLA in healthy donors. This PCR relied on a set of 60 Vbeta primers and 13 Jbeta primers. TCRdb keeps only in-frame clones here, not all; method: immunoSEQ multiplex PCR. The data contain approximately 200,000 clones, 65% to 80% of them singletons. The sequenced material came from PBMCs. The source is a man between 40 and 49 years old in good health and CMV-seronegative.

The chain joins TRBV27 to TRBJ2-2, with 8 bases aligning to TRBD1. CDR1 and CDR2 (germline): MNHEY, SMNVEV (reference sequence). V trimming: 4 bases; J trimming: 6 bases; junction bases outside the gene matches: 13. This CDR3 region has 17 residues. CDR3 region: CASSSPIRTGGPGELFF. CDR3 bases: TGTGCCAGCAGTTCCCCGATTCGAACAGGGGGTCCCGGGGAGCTGTTTTTT.

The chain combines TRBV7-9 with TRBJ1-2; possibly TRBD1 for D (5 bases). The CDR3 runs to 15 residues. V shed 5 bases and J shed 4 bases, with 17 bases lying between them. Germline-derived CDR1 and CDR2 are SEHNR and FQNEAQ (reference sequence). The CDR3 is CASSISPPGVYGYTF. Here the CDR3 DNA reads TGTGCCAGCAGCATTTCTCCCCCGGGGGTCTATGGCTACACCTTC. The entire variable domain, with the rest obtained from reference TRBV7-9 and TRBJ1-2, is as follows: DTGVSQNPRHKITKRGQNVTFRCDPISEHNRLYWYRQTLGQGPEFLTYFQNEAQLEKSRLLSDRFSAERPKGSFSTLEIQRTEQGDSAMYLCASSISPPGVYGYTFGSGTRLTVV.

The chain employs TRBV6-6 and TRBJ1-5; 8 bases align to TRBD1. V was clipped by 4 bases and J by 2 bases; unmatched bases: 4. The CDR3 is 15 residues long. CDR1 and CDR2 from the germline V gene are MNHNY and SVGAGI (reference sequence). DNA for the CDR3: TGTGCCAGCAGTTCAGGACAGGGACGCAATCAGCCCCAGCATTTT. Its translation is CASSSGQGRNQPQHF.